This entry lists 6 T cell receptor beta chains sequenced from one sample in a study of T cells after yellow fever vaccination. One entry per CDR3 protein, called by TCRdb with MiXCR from the 5' RACE reads. The table has around 610,000 distinct CDR3 sequences, approximately 13% seen once. The source was PBMCs, collected on the day of the yellow fever booster vaccination. These receptors originate from a man between 25 and 39 years old who received the YFV17D yellow fever vaccine.

This clonotype was observed a few times. The V gene is TRBV3-1, the J gene TRBJ2-3; D unresolved. CDR1 LGHDT and CDR2 YNNKEL come from the germline V gene (reference sequence). Deletions cut 3 bases from V and 4 bases from J, with 8 bases between. The CDR3 totals 13 residues. The CDR3 region has the DNA TGTGCCAGCAGCCATTCAGTTTCAGATACGCAGTATTTT. Its protein is CASSHSVSDTQYF.

V is TRBV7-2 and J is TRBJ1-1; no reliable D call. The CDR3 is 15 residues long. V was cut by 5 bases and J by 3 bases, with 16 bases left in between. Germline lookup yields CDR1 SGHTA and CDR2 FQGNSA. The CDR3 here is CASSPLYAGYTEAFF. CDR3 nucleotide sequence: TGTGCCAGCAGCCCCCTTTATGCTGGGTACACTGAAGCTTTCTTT.

The gene calls are TRBV7-8 and TRBJ1-1; TRBD1 is a possible D gene (6 bases). Per the germline V gene, CDR1 is SGHVS and CDR2 is FQNEAQ. V lost 1 base, J lost 8 bases, and 11 bases lay in between. This CDR3 has 13 amino acids. CDR3 region: CASSLERGLEAFF. CDR3 bases: TGTGCCAGCAGCTTAGAGCGGGGGCTGGAAGCTTTCTTT.

The chain links TRBV9 to TRBJ1-5; D gene uncertain. V dropped 0 bases and J dropped 6 bases, with 10 bases sitting between them. The CDR3 length is 14 residues. Germline V CDR1 and CDR2: SGDLS, YYNGEE. CDR3 bases: TGTGCCAGCAGCGTAGATATAACGCCTCAGCCCCAGCATTTT. Encoded protein: CASSVDITPQPQHF.

This clonotype appeared a few times. This sequence joins TRBV5-1 and TRBJ2-3; either TRBD1 or TRBD2 may fit D (5 bases each). Looked up from germline, CDR1 is SGHRS and CDR2 is YFSETQ. This CDR3 region has 17 residues. Between the trimmed V and J ends, which lost 4 bases and 1 base, there was a span of 19 bases. CDR3 coding DNA: TGCGCCAGCAGCATGTACCTCCGGGACCCACGCACAGATACGCAGTATTTT. Its protein is CASSMYLRDPRTDTQYF.

The chain has TRBV9 and TRBJ2-7; D ambiguous. The V and J ends lost 1 base and 7 bases respectively, with 12 bases between them. From germline, CDR1 is SGDLS and CDR2 YYNGEE. The CDR3 has 13 amino acids. The CDR3 nucleotides read TGTGCCAGCAGCGTAAGCCCGGAAGGGGAGCAGTACTTC. The encoded protein is CASSVSPEGEQYF.